One sample yielded the 21 T cell receptor beta chains listed below, sequenced in a study of shared clonotypes between healthy human individuals (dated by TCRdb to between 2020 and 2021). CD8 naive samples were obtained by positive selection for CCR7 among CD45RO-negative cells, yielding a CD45RA+CCR7+ population from which TemRA cells were excluded. Library prep was done by the immunoSEQ multiplex PCR assay. TCRdb's version of the immuneACCESS table is confined to in-frame rearrangements and falls short of the full clone set. An unresolved V gene accounts for under half of the shortfall where checked; the remainder is of unknown origin. This sample comprises nearly 2 million clones, less than 95% of them detected only once. The ten largest clones capture 1% to 1.5% of the sample. The sample comprised naive CD8+ T cells sorted from blood. In light of the paper, this sample's cell subset or site label describes: CD45RA+CCR7+. These receptors were obtained from a man in his late teens or twenties in good health.

The chain uses TRBV19 and TRBJ2-1; no firm D call. V lost 3 bases, J lost 4 bases, and 10 bases lay in between. Germline CDR1 reads LNHDA; CDR2 reads SQIVND (reference sequence). There are 14 residues in the CDR3. The CDR3 spells CASSMVASYNEQFF. The CDR3 bases are TGTGCCAGTAGTATGGTAGCCAGTTACAATGAGCAGTTCTTC.

This chain's CDR3 is CASSLVGSGGQETQYF. The DNA of the CDR3 is TGTGCCAGCAGCTTAGTAGGTAGCGGGGGCCAAGAGACCCAGTACTTC. The gene calls are TRBV11-2 and TRBJ2-5, with TRBD2 identical over 9 bases. The germline gives CDR1 SGHAT, CDR2 FQNNGV. Trimming took 1 base from V and 1 from J; bases not matched to a gene: 4. CDR3 length: 16 amino acids.

V and J are TRBV2 and TRBJ1-5; D ambiguous. V was cut by 4 bases and J by 5 bases, with 18 bases left in between. Germline values: CDR1 SNHLY, CDR2 FYNNEI. This CDR3 comprises 16 residues. CDR3 DNA sequence: TGTGCCAGCAGTGGCGTCCGGACCCAAGCGGATCAGCCCCAGCATTTT. Protein product: CASSGVRTQADQPQHF.

The V and J genes are TRBV25-1 and TRBJ2-2; a weak D match, TRBD1 (5 bases). CDR3 length equals 13 residues. Germline V gene lookup returns CDR1 MGHDK and CDR2 SYGVNS. The germline V and J ends were trimmed by 3 bases and 6 bases, with 8 bases remaining between them. The CDR3 sequence: CASSDPRAGELFF. The DNA of the CDR3 is TGTGCCAGCAGTGACCCCAGGGCCGGGGAGCTGTTTTTT.

This chain uses TRBV10-2 with TRBJ2-3; 13 nucleotides line up with TRBD2. Germline trimming cut 4 bases from V and 10 bases from J; bases unmatched to any gene: 8. Looked up from germline, CDR1 is WSHSY and CDR2 is SAAADI. This CDR3 is 15 amino acids long. The CDR3 DNA is TGCGCCAGCAGTGCTACAGGACTAGCGGGAGAATCGCAGTATTTT. Protein: CASSATGLAGESQYF.

A remark on this clone: The same CDR3 also results from other DNA sequences found in this sample. The V and J genes are TRBV4-1 and TRBJ2-5; 9 bases match TRBD2. The V segment lost 1 base and the J segment 7 bases; nucleotides outside the gene matches: 7. The CDR3 has 15 amino acids. The germline gives CDR1 MGHRA, CDR2 YSYEKL. Here the CDR3 DNA reads TGCGCCAGCAGCCAAGGAGCGGGAGGCCCGGGGACCCAGTACTTC. This sequence encodes CASSQGAGGPGTQYF.

The chain is built from TRBV4-1 and TRBJ1-1; maybe TRBD1 (5 bases). The CDR3 runs to 15 residues. Trimming cost V 0 bases and J 5 bases, with 13 bases left between them. The germline V gene has CDR1 MGHRA and CDR2 YSYEKL. This CDR3 is CASSQDMRGETEAFF. In DNA, the CDR3 is TGCGCCAGCAGCCAAGATATGAGGGGCGAGACTGAAGCTTTCTTT.

Notes on this clone: Other DNA sequences of this sample code for an identical CDR3. The chain uses TRBV4-3 and TRBJ2-3; D is uncertain. This CDR3 contains 14 residues. The V end was cut by 0 bases, the J end by 1 base, with 5 bases between. Per germline, CDR1 LGHNA and CDR2 YSLEER. CDR3 DNA sequence: TGCGCCAGCAGCCAAGATTTAGGCACAGATACGCAGTATTTT. Its translation: CASSQDLGTDTQYF.

The chain joins TRBV4-1 to TRBJ1-1; no definite D call. The V gene's germline CDR1 is MGHRA and CDR2 YSYEKL. The length of the CDR3 is 13 residues. The germline V and J ends were trimmed by 5 bases and 4 bases, with 11 bases remaining between them. The CDR3 sequence: CASSYDGGTEAFF. CDR3 DNA: TGCGCCAGCAGCTACGACGGTGGCACTGAAGCTTTCTTT.

This clone was recorded once. The V gene is TRBV4-1, the J gene TRBJ2-2, with 10 bases aligning to TRBD2. CDR3 length equals 15 residues. J gave up 6 bases and V 3 bases, and 4 bases lay outside the gene matches. Per germline, CDR1 MGHRA and CDR2 YSYEKL. The DNA for the CDR3 is TGCGCCAGCAGCCATGCCCTAGCGGGGGCCGGGGAGCTGTTTTTT. Its protein is CASSHALAGAGELFF.

V is TRBV28 and J is TRBJ2-3; unclear D gene. V lost 4 bases and J 0 bases, leaving 8 bases between the germline ends. The CDR3 is 14 residues long. The V gene's germline CDR1 is MDHEN and CDR2 SYDVKM. The CDR3 coding sequence is TGTGCCAGCAGTTGGACCACCAGCACAGATACGCAGTATTTT. Residues: CASSWTTSTDTQYF.

The genes are TRBV4-1 and TRBJ1-6; D not resolved. The CDR3 runs to 17 residues. Germline loops: CDR1 MGHRA, CDR2 YSYEKL. Trimming removed 0 bases from V and 4 bases from J, with 13 bases in between. CDR3 residues: CASSQEVLLQYNSPLHF. The DNA of the CDR3 is TGCGCCAGCAGCCAAGAGGTTCTTCTTCAGTATAATTCACCCCTCCACTTT.

The chain has TRBV4-1 and TRBJ2-7; 9 bases map to TRBD2. There are 15 residues in the CDR3. Germline CDR1 MGHRA, CDR2 YSYEKL. J gave up 2 bases and V 3 bases, and 5 bases lay outside the gene matches. This chain's CDR3 is CASSQAGGPTYEQYF. CDR3 DNA: TGCGCCAGCAGCCAGGCGGGAGGGCCGACCTACGAGCAGTACTTC.

The chain has TRBV28 and TRBJ1-6, with 7 nucleotides matching TRBD1. The J segment lost 11 bases and the V segment lost 2 bases, leaving 9 bases of the junction unmatched. CDR3 length equals 15 residues. The germline V gene has CDR1 MDHEN and CDR2 SYDVKM. CDR3 nucleotide sequence: TGTGCCAGCAGTTTAATCCCTACAGGGGTGGCACCCCTCCACTTT. It is translated as CASSLIPTGVAPLHF.

V gene TRBV6-5 combines with J gene TRBJ1-1; D might be TRBD1 (5 bases). The germline V gene encodes CDR1 MNHEY and CDR2 SVGAGI. This CDR3 has 16 residues. V was pared by 2 bases and J by 4 bases, with 17 bases between. The CDR3 reads CASSYVGWDEGTEAFF. For the CDR3, the DNA is TGTGCCAGCAGTTACGTCGGATGGGACGAGGGCACTGAAGCTTTCTTT.

This chain joins TRBV5-5 and TRBJ2-1; 10 bases map to TRBD2. The length of the CDR3 is 16 residues. V shed 1 base, J shed 6 bases, and the junction held 7 bases outside the gene matches. Germline CDR1 SGHKS, CDR2 YYEKEE (reference sequence). Here the CDR3 DNA reads TGTGCCAGCAGCTTGTTTAGCGGGGGGTCAACCAATGAGCAGTTCTTC. The encoded protein is CASSLFSGGSTNEQFF.

The V gene is TRBV30, the J gene TRBJ2-7, with D unresolved. The length of the CDR3 is 13 residues. The V and J ends lost 1 base and 5 bases respectively, with 12 bases between them. Germline-derived CDR1 and CDR2 are GTSNPN and SVGIG (reference sequence). The CDR3 DNA follows: TGTGCCTGGAGTGGCGGTACCCCCGACGAGCAGTACTTC. Translated, it gives CAWSGGTPDEQYF.

The J gene is TRBJ1-4, the V gene TRBV27; weak D call: TRBD1 (5 bases). Looked up from germline, CDR1 is MNHEY and CDR2 is SMNVEV (reference sequence). The V end was cut by 6 bases, the J end by 5 bases, with 7 bases between. The CDR3 runs 12 residues. The chain's CDR3 is CASRGGNEKLFF. The CDR3 DNA reads as TGTGCCAGCAGGGGGGGAAATGAAAAACTGTTTTTT.

The chain has TRBV21-1 and TRBJ2-3; TRBD2 is taken as the D call from the table, unchecked against the DNA. TRBV21-1 is a pseudogene. The CDR3 runs 12 residues. As DNA, the CDR3 is TGTGCCAGCAGCATGACCCGGGTCACGCAGTATTTT. Amino acid sequence: CASSMTRVTQYF.

This clone appeared a single time. The chain's CDR3 is CASSPGGVMSFQPQHF. The CDR3, as DNA: TGTGCCAGCAGCCCCGGAGGAGTTATGAGTTTTCAGCCCCAGCATTTT. The rearrangement joins TRBV5-8 to TRBJ1-5; D gene ambiguous. CDR1 and CDR2 from the germline V gene are SGHTS and YDEGEE. This CDR3 has 16 amino acids. The V end lost 4 bases, the J end lost 6 bases, and 20 bases lay between the germline ends.

Concerning this clone: This sample also contains other DNA sequences that code for the same CDR3. The V call is TRBV11-2, the J call TRBJ2-5, with D tentatively TRBD2 (6 bases). Germline V gives CDR1 SGHAT, CDR2 FQNNGV. Trimming pared 0 bases from V and 5 bases from J, leaving 7 bases between. CDR3 length equals 13 residues. The chain's CDR3 is CASSLEAGETQYF. The CDR3 DNA reads TGTGCCAGCAGCTTAGAGGCGGGGGAGACCCAGTACTTC.